These T cell receptor beta chains were read from a single sample in a study of beta chain features in type 1 diabetes. The repertoire was sequenced with immunoSEQ multiplex PCR; TCRdb's copy has only in-frame clones and lacks some. This table holds over 150,000 clones, around 8.3% found once. Material: central memory CD4+ T cells from blood. These receptors were taken from a woman under 30 with type 1 diabetes. Both conserved end residues are part of each CDR3. The order of the fields is clone size, J gene, D gene, V gene, CDR3 DNA, CDR3 protein. A D gene is named only where the DNA matches it firmly. Clone sizes are given selectively: once, few, many, or a class where the clone is expanded.

.	TRBJ2-5	TRBD1	TRBV7-6	TGTGCCAGCAGCTTAGCTCAGGGGGTTGGGGAGACCCAGTACTTC	CASSLAQGVGETQYF
few	TRBJ1-4	.	TRBV5-1	TGCGCCAGCAGCTTTGGGCAGGGCGGTTGGAACAAGGAAAAACTGTTTTTT	CASSFGQGGWNKEKLFF
.	TRBJ2-5	.	TRBV15	TGTGCCACCAGCAGAGATCGGCCAGGTCAAGAGACCCAGTACTTC	CATSRDRPGQETQYF
.	TRBJ2-7	.	TRBV20-1	TGCAGTGCTATTCTTGCCTACGAGCAGTACTTC	CSAILAYEQYF
.	TRBJ2-5	.	TRBV11-2	TGTGCCAGCACCCCACTAGGGATAGGAGAGACCCAGTACTTC	CASTPLGIGETQYF
few	TRBJ2-1	TRBD2	TRBV4-1	TGCGCCAGCAGCCAAGCGAGCGGGAGTTTCAATGAGCAGTTCTTC	CASSQASGSFNEQFF
few	TRBJ2-2	.	TRBV15	TGTGCCACCAGCAGAGATACTTGGGAGGTGTTTTTT	CATSRDTWEVFF
.	TRBJ2-7	TRBD1	TRBV29-1	TGCAGCGTTATTCCGGGACAGGGCACCTACGAGCAGTACTTC	CSVIPGQGTYEQYF
few	TRBJ2-5	.	TRBV4-3	TGCGCCAGCAGCCAAGATTTTCAGGGATGGGAGACCCAGTACTTC	CASSQDFQGWETQYF
few	TRBJ2-3	.	TRBV7-2	TGTGCCAGCAGCTTAGGTTTCCAGGCAGATACGCAGTATTTT	CASSLGFQADTQYF
.	TRBJ2-1	.	TRBV7-2	TGTGCCAGCAGCGTCAGAGGGATTTACAATGAGCAGTTCTTC	CASSVRGIYNEQFF
.	TRBJ2-3	TRBD2	TRBV2	TGTGCCAGCAGGGAGCGGGAGGGCACAGATACGCAGTATTTT	CASREREGTDTQYF
few	TRBJ2-7	.	TRBV5-1	TGCGCCAGTCGACTCGCGTTGAGCTCCTACGAGCAGTACTTC	CASRLALSSYEQYF
.	TRBJ1-5	TRBD1	TRBV7-2	TGTGCCAGCAGCACGGACAGGGCGGGAGTCAATCAGCCCCAGCATTTT	CASSTDRAGVNQPQHF
many	TRBJ2-1	TRBD2	TRBV7-2	TGTGCCAGCAGCTTATGGCCGGGGGGGCAGGGACATGAGCAGTTCTTC	CASSLWPGGQGHEQFF
.	TRBJ2-7	.	TRBV7-9	TGTGCCAGCAGCCGCGGCTTCCACGAGCAGTACTTC	CASSRGFHEQYF
few	TRBJ2-7	.	TRBV30	TGTGCCTGGAATCGGGGGACCTACGAGCAGTACTTC	CAWNRGTYEQYF
few	TRBJ2-6	.	TRBV7-8	TGTGCCAGCAGCTTAGTGACAGGTCGGGGCTCTGGGGCCAACGTCCTGACTTTC	CASSLVTGRGSGANVLTF
.	TRBJ1-1	.	TRBV18	TGTGCCAGCTCACCAGTGACGGCACAGGAGTACGGCACTGAAGCTTTCTTT	CASSPVTAQEYGTEAFF
few	TRBJ2-3	.	TRBV2	TGTGCCAGCAGCTACTCTAGAGATACGCAGTATTTT	CASSYSRDTQYF
few	TRBJ2-7	TRBD1	TRBV6-6	TGTGCCTCCTGGACAGGGTCCTACGAGCAGTACTTC	CASWTGSYEQYF
few	TRBJ1-6	TRBD1	TRBV7-6	TGTGCCAGCAGCCCACGACAGGGTTGGAATTCACCCCTCCACTTT	CASSPRQGWNSPLHF
.	TRBJ1-6	TRBD1	TRBV25-1	TGTGCCAGCAGTGAAAGGGCCGGGACAGATATTTCACCCCTCCACTTT	CASSERAGTDISPLHF
.	TRBJ2-3	.	TRBV7-9	TGTGCCAGCAGCTTAGGGACTGCCTCTAGCACAGATACGCAGTATTTT	CASSLGTASSTDTQYF
few	TRBJ2-7	.	TRBV7-8	TGTGCCAGCATCCCCGCCAGGCACTCCTACGAGCAGTACTTC	CASIPARHSYEQYF
few	TRBJ2-4	.	TRBV28	TGTGCCAGCAATAGTATCGGATCTGGGGCTGACATTCAGTACTTC	CASNSIGSGADIQYF
.	TRBJ1-1	.	TRBV21-1	TGTGCCAGCAGCAAAGCCGGGGGACAGGGGGTGGGTGAAGCTTTCTTT	CASSKAGGQGVGEAFF
many	TRBJ2-7	.	TRBV2	TGTGCCAGCAGTGCGTACGAGCAGTACTTC	CASSAYEQYF
.	TRBJ2-7	TRBD1	TRBV6-6	TGTGCCAGCAGTCGCAGGACAGGACAGGACGAGCAGTACTTC	CASSRRTGQDEQYF
.	TRBJ1-2	.	TRBV15	TGTGCCACCAGCACAGCGAGCTATGGCTACACCTTC	CATSTASYGYTF
few	TRBJ2-2	TRBD1	TRBV9	TGTGCCAGCAGCAATTGGGACAGAAACACCGGGGAGCTGTTTTTT	CASSNWDRNTGELFF
.	TRBJ1-2	.	TRBV7-9	TGTGCCAGCAGCTTAGACGGGGTCTTGGCGGCTGGCTACACCTTC	CASSLDGVLAAGYTF
.	TRBJ1-3	.	TRBV19	TGTGCCTCCACCCGACTCTCTGGAAACACCATATATTTT	CASTRLSGNTIYF
few	TRBJ2-3	TRBD2	TRBV6-6	TGTGCCAGCAGGAGACTAGCGGGGACTAGCACAGATACGCAGTATTTT	CASRRLAGTSTDTQYF
.	TRBJ2-1	.	TRBV28	TGTGCCACCGAGAGTTACAATGAGCAGTTCTTC	CATESYNEQFF
.	TRBJ2-7	.	TRBV19	TGTGCCAGTAGTCCCCTCGACAGGCCCTACGAGCAGTACTTC	CASSPLDRPYEQYF
few	TRBJ2-5	.	TRBV6-5	TGTGCCAGCAGGTCGACAGCCCAAGAGACCCAGTACTTC	CASRSTAQETQYF
.	TRBJ1-1	.	TRBV11-2	TGTGCCAGCAGCCAAGGTGGGGGCTGGACTGAAGCTTTCTTT	CASSQGGGWTEAFF